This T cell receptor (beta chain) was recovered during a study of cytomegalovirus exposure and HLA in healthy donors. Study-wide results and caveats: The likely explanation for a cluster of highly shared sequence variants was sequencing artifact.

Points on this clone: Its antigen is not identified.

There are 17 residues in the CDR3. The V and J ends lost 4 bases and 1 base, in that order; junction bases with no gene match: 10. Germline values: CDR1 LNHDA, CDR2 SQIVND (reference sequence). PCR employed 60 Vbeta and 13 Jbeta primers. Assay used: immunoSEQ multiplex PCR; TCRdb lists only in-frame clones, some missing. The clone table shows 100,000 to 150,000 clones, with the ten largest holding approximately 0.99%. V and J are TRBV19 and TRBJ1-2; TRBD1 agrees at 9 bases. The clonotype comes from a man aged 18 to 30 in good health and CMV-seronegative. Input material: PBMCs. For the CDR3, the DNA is TGTGCCAGTAGTAACCGGGACAGGGCGGTTTATAACTATGGCTACACCTTC. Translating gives CASSNRDRAVYNYGYTF.